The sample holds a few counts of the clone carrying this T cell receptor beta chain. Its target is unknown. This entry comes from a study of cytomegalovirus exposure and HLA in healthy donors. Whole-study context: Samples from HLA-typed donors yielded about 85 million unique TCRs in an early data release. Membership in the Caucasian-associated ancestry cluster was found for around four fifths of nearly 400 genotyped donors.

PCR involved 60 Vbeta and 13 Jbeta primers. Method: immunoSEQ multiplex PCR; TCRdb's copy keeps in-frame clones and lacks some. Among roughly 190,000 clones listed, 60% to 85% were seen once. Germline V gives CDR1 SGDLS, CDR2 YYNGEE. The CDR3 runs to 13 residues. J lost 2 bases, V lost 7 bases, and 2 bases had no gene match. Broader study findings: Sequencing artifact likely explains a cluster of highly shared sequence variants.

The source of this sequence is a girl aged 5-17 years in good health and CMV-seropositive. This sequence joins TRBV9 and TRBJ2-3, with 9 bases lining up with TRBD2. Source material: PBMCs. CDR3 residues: CASSSGDTDTQYF. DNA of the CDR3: TGTGCCAGCTCTAGCGGGGACACAGATACGCAGTATTTT.